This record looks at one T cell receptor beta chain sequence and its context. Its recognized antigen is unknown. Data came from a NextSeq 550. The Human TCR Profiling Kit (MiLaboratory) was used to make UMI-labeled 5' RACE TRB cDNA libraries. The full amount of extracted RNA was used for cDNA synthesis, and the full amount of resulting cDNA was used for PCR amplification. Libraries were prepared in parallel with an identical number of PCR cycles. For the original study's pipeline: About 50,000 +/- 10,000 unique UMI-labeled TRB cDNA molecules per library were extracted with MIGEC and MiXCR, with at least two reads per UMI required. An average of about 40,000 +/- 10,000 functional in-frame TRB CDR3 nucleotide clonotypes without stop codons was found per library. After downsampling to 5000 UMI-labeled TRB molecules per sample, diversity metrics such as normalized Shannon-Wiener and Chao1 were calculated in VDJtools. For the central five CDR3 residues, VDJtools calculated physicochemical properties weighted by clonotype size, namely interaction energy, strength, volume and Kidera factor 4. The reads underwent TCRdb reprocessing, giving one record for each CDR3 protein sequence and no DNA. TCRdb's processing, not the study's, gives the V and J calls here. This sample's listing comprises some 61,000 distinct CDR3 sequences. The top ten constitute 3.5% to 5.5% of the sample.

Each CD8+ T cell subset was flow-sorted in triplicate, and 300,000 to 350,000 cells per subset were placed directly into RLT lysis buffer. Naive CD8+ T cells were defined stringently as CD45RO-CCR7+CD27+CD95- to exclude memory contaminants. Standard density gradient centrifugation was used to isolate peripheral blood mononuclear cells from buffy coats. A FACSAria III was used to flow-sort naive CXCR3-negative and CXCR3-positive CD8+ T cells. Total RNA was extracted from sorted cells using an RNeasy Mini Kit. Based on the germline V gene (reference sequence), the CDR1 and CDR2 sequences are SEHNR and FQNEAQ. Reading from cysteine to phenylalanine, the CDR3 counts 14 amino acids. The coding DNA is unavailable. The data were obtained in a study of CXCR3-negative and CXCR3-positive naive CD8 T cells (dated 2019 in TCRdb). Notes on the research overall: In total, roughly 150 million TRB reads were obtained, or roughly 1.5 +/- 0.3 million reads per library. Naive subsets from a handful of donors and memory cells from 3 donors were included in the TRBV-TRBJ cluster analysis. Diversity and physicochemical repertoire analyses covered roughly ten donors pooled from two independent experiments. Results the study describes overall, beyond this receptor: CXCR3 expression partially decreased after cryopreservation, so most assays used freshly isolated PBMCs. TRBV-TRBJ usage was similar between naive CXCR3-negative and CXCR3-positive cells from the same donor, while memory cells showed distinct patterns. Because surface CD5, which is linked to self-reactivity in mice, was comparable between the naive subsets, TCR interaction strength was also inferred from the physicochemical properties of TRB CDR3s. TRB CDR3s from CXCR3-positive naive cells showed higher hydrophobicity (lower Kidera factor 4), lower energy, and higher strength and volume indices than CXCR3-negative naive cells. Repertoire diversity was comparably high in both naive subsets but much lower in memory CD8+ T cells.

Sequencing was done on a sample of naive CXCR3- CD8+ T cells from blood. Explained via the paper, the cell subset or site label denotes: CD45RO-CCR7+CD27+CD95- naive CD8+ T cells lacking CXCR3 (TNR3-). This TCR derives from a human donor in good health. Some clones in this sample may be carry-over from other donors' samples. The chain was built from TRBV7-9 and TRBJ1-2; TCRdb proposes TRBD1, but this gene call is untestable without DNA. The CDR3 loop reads CASSLGQDLYGYTF.